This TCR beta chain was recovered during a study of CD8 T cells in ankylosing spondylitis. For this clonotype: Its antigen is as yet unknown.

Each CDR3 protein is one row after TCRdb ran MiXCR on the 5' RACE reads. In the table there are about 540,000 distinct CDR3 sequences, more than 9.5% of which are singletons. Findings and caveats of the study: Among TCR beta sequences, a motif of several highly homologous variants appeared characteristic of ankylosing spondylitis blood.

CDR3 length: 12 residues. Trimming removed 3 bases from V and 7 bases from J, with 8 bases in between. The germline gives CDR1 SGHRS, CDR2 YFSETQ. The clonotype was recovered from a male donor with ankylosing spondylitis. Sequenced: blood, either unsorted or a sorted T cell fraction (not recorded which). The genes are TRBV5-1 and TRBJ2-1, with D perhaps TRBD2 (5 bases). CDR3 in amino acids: CASSWPGNEQFF. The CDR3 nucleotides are TGCGCCAGCAGCTGGCCGGGGAATGAGCAGTTCTTC.